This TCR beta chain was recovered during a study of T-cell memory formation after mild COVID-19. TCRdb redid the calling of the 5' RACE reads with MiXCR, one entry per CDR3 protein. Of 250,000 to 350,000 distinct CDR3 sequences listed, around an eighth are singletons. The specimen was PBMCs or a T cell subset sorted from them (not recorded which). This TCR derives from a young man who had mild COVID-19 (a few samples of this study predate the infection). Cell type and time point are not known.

CDR3 protein: CASTPLGGRGTGELFF. The CDR3 bases are TGTGCCAGCACCCCTTTAGGGGGGCGGGGGACCGGGGAGCTGTTTTTT. The gene calls are TRBV12-3 or TRBV12-4 and TRBJ2-2, with a possible D match to TRBD2 (7 bases). V dropped 7 bases and J dropped 5 bases, with 20 bases sitting between them. The CDR3 runs 16 residues.